Below, 10 T cell receptor beta chains from the same sample are listed, as sequenced in a study of regulatory T cells in long-lasting Graves disease. The time point denotes: persistent/refractory GD, antithyroid drugs over 5 years with positive TRAb. From RNA extracted from PBMCs, the TCR library was made. Arm-PCR with iRepertoire HTBI primers amplified the CDR3 regions for these TCR beta libraries. TCRdb re-derived calls from the multiplex PCR reads in MiXCR, one entry per CDR3 protein. The table includes roughly 470,000 distinct CDR3 sequences, under 25% detected once. The sample here was peripheral blood mononuclear cells (PBMCs), taken when the disease was refractory, from a patient treated with antithyroid drugs. Every receptor here comes from a female donor with Graves disease.

In this sample, this clonotype turned up many times. The chain has TRBV7-2 and TRBJ2-5, with D possibly matching TRBD2 (6 bases). V shed 4 bases and J shed 4 bases, with 16 bases lying between them. The CDR3 length is 15 residues. The germline gives CDR1 SGHTA, CDR2 FQGNSA. CDR3 bases: TGTGCCAGCAGCTCCCCGGGCGGGATGGGAGAGACCCAGTACTTC. Protein: CASSSPGGMGETQYF. The full variable domain, in which reference TRBV7-2 and TRBJ2-5 provide the parts outside the CDR3, is GAGVSQSPSNKVTEKGKDVELRCDPISGHTALYWYRQSLGQGLEFLIYFQGNSAPDKSGLPSDRFSAERTGGSVSTLTIQRTQQEDSAVYLCASSSPGGMGETQYFGPGTRLLVL.

The J gene is TRBJ2-5, the V gene TRBV7-9, with 11 bases fitting TRBD2. With 4 bases clipped from V and 2 bases from J, the junction kept 3 bases outside the gene matches. The CDR3 length is 15 residues. CDR1 is SEHNR and CDR2 is FQNEAQ in the germline V gene (reference sequence). CDR3 sequence reads: CASSSGLAEQETQYF. The CDR3 DNA follows: TGTGCCAGCAGCTCGGGACTAGCGGAACAAGAGACCCAGTACTTC.

Points on this clonotype: This may be a read error: a much more frequent sequence differs by one nucleotide. V usage is TRBV7-2 and J usage is TRBJ2-7; D uncertain. Trimming pared 7 bases from V and 6 bases from J, leaving 19 bases between. Germline V gene lookup returns CDR1 SGHTA and CDR2 FQGNSA. CDR3 size: 14 residues. The CDR3 bases are TGTGCCAGCATCCAACATCGCTGTACCTGCGAGCAGTACTTC. Translation gives CASIQHRCTCEQYF.

The table lists this clonotype with many counts. This chain's CDR3 is CSARGGLGNTEAFF. CDR3 sequence (DNA): TGCAGTGCCCGTGGGGGGCTTGGGAACACTGAAGCTTTCTTT. The chain couples TRBV20-1 to TRBJ1-1; maybe TRBD1 (6 bases). V gave up 6 bases and J gave up 1 base, with 15 bases separating them. The germline V gene has CDR1 DFQATT and CDR2 SNEGSKA (reference sequence). The CDR3 extends over 14 amino acids.

This clonotype was picked up a small number of times. The rearrangement links TRBV4-1 to TRBJ2-6, with 9 bases fitting TRBD1. This CDR3 is 17 amino acids long. Germline CDR1 is MGHRA and CDR2 is YSYEKL. The V gene end was trimmed by 4 bases and the J gene end by 1 base; junction bases not matched to a gene: 5. This CDR3 is CASSPRQGESGANVLTF. The CDR3 nucleotides read TGCGCCAGCAGCCCCAGACAGGGGGAATCTGGGGCCAACGTCCTGACTTTC.

This clonotype showed up just a few times. This chain links TRBV7-9 with TRBJ2-7; 12 bases match TRBD2. CDR1 SEHNR and CDR2 FQNEAQ come from the germline V gene (reference sequence). Trimming took 5 bases from V and 5 from J; bases not matched to a gene: 7. The CDR3 is 15 amino acids. Here the CDR3 reads CASSTTSGRIDEQYF. The CDR3 nucleotides are TGTGCCAGCAGCACCACTAGCGGGAGGATCGACGAGCAGTACTTC.

V usage is TRBV29-1 and J usage is TRBJ2-5; 8 bases fit TRBD2. The V gene's germline CDR1 is SQVTM and CDR2 ANQGSEA. V trimming: 3 bases; J trimming: 2 bases; junction bases outside the gene matches: 2. The CDR3 spans 13 residues. CDR3 in amino acids: CSVDPSGQETQYF. The CDR3, as DNA: TGCAGCGTTGACCCTAGCGGGCAAGAGACCCAGTACTTC.

This clonotype has just one count. The chain combines TRBV5-1 with TRBJ1-2, with D uncertain. The CDR3 contains 12 residues. From germline, CDR1 is SGHRS and CDR2 YFSETQ. The V and J ends lost 4 bases and 8 bases respectively, with 12 bases between them. CDR3 bases: TGCGCCAGCAGCCCCCACCGGAAAGGCTACACCTTC. This sequence encodes CASSPHRKGYTF.

This clonotype has more than one count but fewer than ten. This rearrangement joins TRBV29-1 to TRBJ2-7; no definite D call. V was clipped by 3 bases and J by 2 bases, with 5 bases between them. CDR1 SQVTM and CDR2 ANQGSEA come from the germline V gene. The CDR3 has 11 amino acids. The CDR3 DNA is TGCAGCGTTGAGGTTACCTACGAGCAGTACTTC. Residues: CSVEVTYEQYF.

This clonotype was found many times. The chain is built from TRBV6-1 and TRBJ2-4; D remains ambiguous. This CDR3 is 15 amino acids long. CDR1 MNHNS and CDR2 SASEGT come from the germline V gene. The germline V and J ends were trimmed by 3 bases and 2 bases, with 11 bases remaining between them. In DNA form, the CDR3 reads TGTGCCAGCAGTGAGTTGTGGGCCTCCAAAAACATTCAGTACTTC. Its translation is CASSELWASKNIQYF.